These 29 T cell receptor beta chains share one sample of origin, sequenced in a study of cytomegalovirus exposure and HLA in healthy donors. Sequenced by immunoSEQ multiplex PCR; TCRdb stores in-frame clones only, minus some. In the table there are roughly 120,000 clones, about nine tenths of which are singletons. The sequenced material came from PBMCs. These receptors came from a man younger than 30 in good health and CMV-seronegative.

As DNA, the CDR3 is TGTGCCAGCAGCGTTGGTCTTCAGGGGGTTCAGCCCCAGCATTTT. Translated, it gives CASSVGLQGVQPQHF. The chain uses TRBV5-6 and TRBJ1-5; TRBD1 matches 7 bases. Germline-derived CDR1 and CDR2 are SGHDT and YYEEEE. The CDR3 runs 15 residues. The trim removed 4 bases at V and 6 bases at J, leaving 10 bases unmatched.

The chain is built from TRBV9 and TRBJ2-1, with 7 positions matching TRBD2. The CDR3 covers 15 residues. The V segment lost 3 bases and the J segment 0 bases; nucleotides outside the gene matches: 3. The germline V gene encodes CDR1 SGDLS and CDR2 YYNGEE. The CDR3 DNA sequence: TGTGCCAGCAGCGGCGGCGGGAGCTCCTACAATGAGCAGTTCTTC. Protein product: CASSGGGSSYNEQFF. Variable domain in full (rest from reference TRBV9 and TRBJ2-1): DSGVTQTPKHLITATGQRVTLRCSPRSGDLSVYWYQQSLDQGLQFLIQYYNGEERAKGNILERFSAQQFPDLHSELNLSSLELGDSALYFCASSGGGSSYNEQFFGPGTRLTVL.

This chain connects TRBV7-9 to TRBJ2-7; 9 bases are shared with TRBD1. Germline assignment: CDR1 SEHNR and CDR2 FQNEAQ (reference sequence). Trimming at V came to 4 bases and at J to 4 bases, leaving 8 bases not matched to a gene. The CDR3 has 15 residues. CDR3 sequence: CASSSSVTGGYEQYF. CDR3 DNA: TGTGCCAGCAGCTCGAGTGTGACAGGGGGGTACGAGCAGTACTTC.

The V gene is TRBV13, the J gene TRBJ2-3, with D perhaps TRBD1 (5 bases). The CDR3 totals 17 residues. V shed 5 bases and J shed 6 bases, with 24 bases lying between them. CDR1 is PRHDT, CDR2 FYEKMQ, per germline (reference sequence). CDR3: CASSGSGVGAIGDTQYF. CDR3 coding DNA: TGTGCCAGCAGCGGAAGTGGCGTAGGGGCCATAGGTGATACGCAGTATTTT.

The chain combines TRBV7-8 with TRBJ1-5; the D gene is possibly TRBD1 (5 bases). The CDR3 totals 14 residues. The germline CDR1 and CDR2 sequences are SGHVS and FQNEAQ. The ends were cut back, 5 bases at V and 5 bases at J, with 13 bases in the middle. The CDR3 spells CASSAHQGHQPQHF. The CDR3 region has the DNA TGTGCCAGCAGCGCACATCAGGGTCATCAGCCCCAGCATTTT.

This sequence joins TRBV25-1 and TRBJ1-1; D unresolved. In germline, CDR1 is MGHDK, CDR2 SYGVNS. Trimming removed 0 bases at V and 8 bases at J, with 4 bases between. The CDR3 has 11 residues. The DNA for the CDR3 is TGTGCCAGCAGTGAATACCGGGAAGCTTTCTTT. It codes for CASSEYREAFF.

V usage is TRBV19 and J usage is TRBJ2-3; 10 bases are a match to TRBD1. Trimming cost V 5 bases and J 6 bases; bases outside gene matches: 14. Germline CDR1 is LNHDA and CDR2 is SQIVND (reference sequence). CDR3 size: 17 residues. CDR3 protein: CASSGTGELVSADTQYF. The CDR3 DNA reads as TGTGCCAGTAGTGGGACAGGGGAACTAGTCTCCGCTGATACGCAGTATTTT.

This clone was counted a few times. The chain uses TRBV4-1 and TRBJ2-3; no clear D gene. Germline CDR1 reads MGHRA; CDR2 reads YSYEKL. This CDR3 contains 14 residues. Trimming removed 3 bases at V and 4 bases at J, with 11 bases between. CDR3 protein: CASSQSIVSDTQYF. CDR3 coding DNA: TGCGCCAGCAGCCAGTCTATAGTGTCAGATACGCAGTATTTT.

The chain recombines TRBV27 with TRBJ1-2; unclear D gene. Looked up from germline, CDR1 is MNHEY and CDR2 is SMNVEV (reference sequence). The CDR3 is made up of 17 amino acids. V shed 0 bases and J shed 4 bases, with 18 bases lying between them. CDR3 in amino acids: CASSLSLAGANSYGYTF. For the CDR3, the DNA is TGTGCCAGCAGTTTATCGTTGGCAGGCGCCAACAGCTATGGCTACACCTTC.

The chain recombines TRBV4-1 with TRBJ2-7; a weak D match, TRBD1 (6 bases). This CDR3 has 17 amino acids. CDR1 MGHRA and CDR2 YSYEKL come from the germline V gene. Trimming left V 1 base short and J 7 bases short, with 23 bases between. CDR3 protein: CASSQGQARTSGREQYF. CDR3 DNA sequence: TGCGCCAGCAGCCAAGGACAGGCAAGGACCAGTGGCAGGGAGCAGTACTTC.

The genes are TRBV18 and TRBJ1-2, with D possibly being TRBD1 (6 bases). CDR1 and CDR2 (germline): KGHSH, LQKENI. V was clipped by 6 bases and J by 5 bases, with 13 bases between them. This CDR3 spans 13 amino acids. CDR3 sequence reads: CASSPDREYGYTF. CDR3 coding DNA: TGTGCCAGCTCCCCGGACAGAGAATATGGCTACACCTTC.

This sequence joins TRBV6-1 and TRBJ2-7, with 7 positions matching TRBD1. Trimming at V came to 0 bases and at J to 2 bases, leaving 4 bases not matched to a gene. Germline values: CDR1 MNHNS, CDR2 SASEGT. The CDR3 is made up of 15 amino acids. In DNA form, the CDR3 reads TGTGCCAGCAGTGAAGCACGAACAGGGGCCTACGAGCAGTACTTC. It codes for CASSEARTGAYEQYF.

V and J are TRBV12-5 and TRBJ1-4; D unresolved. The CDR3 length is 16 residues. From germline, CDR1 is LGHNT and CDR2 FRNRAP. Between the trimmed V and J ends, which lost 3 bases and 0 bases, there was a span of 11 bases. The CDR3 nucleotides read TGTGCTAGTGGTTTCCAGATGACTGCAACTAATGAAAAACTGTTTTTT. Translating gives CASGFQMTATNEKLFF.

This chain uses TRBV21-1 with TRBJ1-2; TRBD1 is the table's D call, not checked against the DNA. TRBV21-1 is a pseudogene locus. The CDR3 is 13 residues long. The CDR3 region is CASSRPGGHGYTF. The CDR3, as DNA: TGTGCCAGCAGCAGGCCAGGGGGCCATGGCTACACCTTC.

The chain recombines TRBV19 with TRBJ1-5; 9 positions match TRBD1. J was trimmed by 3 bases and V by 10 bases; bases with no gene match: 10. The CDR3 loop spans 15 amino acids. CDR1 and CDR2 from the germline V gene are LNHDA and SQIVND (reference sequence). The CDR3 sequence: CATNRGTGPNQPQHF. The DNA for the CDR3 is TGTGCCACCAACAGGGGGACAGGGCCCAATCAGCCCCAGCATTTT.

The gene calls are TRBV5-1 and TRBJ1-1; the match to TRBD1 covers 7 bases. Germline V lookup: CDR1 SGHRS, CDR2 YFSETQ. This CDR3 has 13 amino acids. V was pared by 0 bases and J by 11 bases, with 7 bases of the junction left unmatched. Here the CDR3 reads CASSLGQGVMAFF. CDR3 in DNA: TGCGCCAGCAGCTTGGGACAGGGCGTGATGGCTTTCTTT.

V usage is TRBV12-5 and J usage is TRBJ1-4, with a tentative D call TRBD1 (6 bases). The ends were cut back, 6 bases at V and 7 bases at J, with 15 bases in the middle. Germline-derived CDR1 and CDR2 are LGHNT and FRNRAP. This CDR3 is 14 amino acids long. The CDR3: CASGNQDRSEKLFF. The CDR3 region has the DNA TGTGCTAGTGGGAACCAAGACAGGTCTGAAAAACTGTTTTTT.

The chain employs TRBV28 and TRBJ1-2; D call uncertain. The V end lost 10 bases, the J end lost 5 bases, and 17 bases lay between the germline ends. Per germline, CDR1 MDHEN and CDR2 SYDVKM. The CDR3 is 13 amino acids. CDR3 coding DNA: TGTGCCACCGGCGAGGGCAGAGATTATGGCTACACCTTC. Encoded protein: CATGEGRDYGYTF.

This sequence joins TRBV4-1 and TRBJ1-1; D remains unclear. The CDR3 extends over 14 amino acids. Germline CDR1 is MGHRA and CDR2 is YSYEKL. V gave up 5 bases and J gave up 0 bases, with 10 bases separating them. CDR3 coding DNA: TGCGCCAGCAGCTATCTAGATCTGAACACTGAAGCTTTCTTT. Its protein is CASSYLDLNTEAFF.

The rearrangement joins TRBV29-1 to TRBJ2-7; 8 positions agree with TRBD2. Germline V CDR1 and CDR2: SQVTM, ANQGSEA. This CDR3 has 14 amino acids. V shed 7 bases and J 4 bases; nucleotides not matched to a gene: 12. Written as DNA, the CDR3 is TGCAGCGCACAGCTGAGCGGGAGCCATTACGAGCAGTACTTC. It encodes CSAQLSGSHYEQYF.

CDR3 amino acids: CASSTGLAGGHIQYF. DNA for the CDR3: TGTGCCAGCAGCACGGGACTAGCGGGGGGACACATTCAGTACTTC. The rearrangement uses TRBV7-2 and TRBJ2-4; TRBD2 matches at 15 bases. The CDR3 covers 15 residues. The J segment lost 8 bases and the V segment lost 5 bases, leaving 4 bases of the junction unmatched. The germline gives CDR1 SGHTA, CDR2 FQGNSA.

The rearrangement joins TRBV11-2 to TRBJ1-2, with D perhaps TRBD1 (5 bases). Germline V CDR1 and CDR2: SGHAT, FQNNGV. CDR3 length: 15 residues. The germline V and J ends were trimmed by 4 bases and 0 bases, with 12 bases remaining between them. CDR3 in amino acids: CASSSRGLANYGYTF. Here the CDR3 DNA reads TGTGCCAGCAGCTCTAGGGGTTTAGCTAACTATGGCTACACCTTC.

This clone was seen once. CDR3 DNA: TGTGCCAGCTCACCCGATACCTACAGGGGGCGAGCTTTTCTGGACACTGAAGCTTTCTTT. Its translation is CASSPDTYRGRAFLDTEAFF. This rearrangement joins TRBV18 to TRBJ1-1; 9 positions agree with TRBD1. The CDR3 is 20 amino acids. CDR1 and CDR2 (germline): KGHSH, LQKENI. V was clipped by 3 bases and J by 3 bases; unmatched bases: 20.

This clone was seen a handful of times. The rearrangement uses TRBV28 and TRBJ1-2; 9 positions agree with TRBD1. With V trimmed by 8 bases and J by 4 bases, 5 bases remained unmatched. This CDR3 region has 13 residues. The V gene's germline CDR1 is MDHEN and CDR2 SYDVKM. The CDR3 protein is CASWTGESYGYTF. The CDR3 nucleotides read TGTGCCAGCTGGACAGGGGAAAGCTATGGCTACACCTTC.

This clone was counted once. The chain couples TRBV27 to TRBJ1-3; 7 positions match TRBD1. This CDR3 is built from 17 residues. V lost 0 bases to trimming and J lost 2 bases; unmatched junction nucleotides: 7. Germline CDR1 and CDR2: MNHEY and SMNVEV (reference sequence). The CDR3 bases are TGTGCCAGCAGTTTATCGGGGAAGGGGGCGCCTGGAAACACCATATATTTT. As protein: CASSLSGKGAPGNTIYF.

Only a few counts were recorded for this clone. V gene TRBV19 combines with J gene TRBJ1-4, with 8 bases identical to TRBD1. CDR3 length equals 15 residues. Trimming took 6 bases from V and 5 from J; bases not matched to a gene: 8. Per germline, CDR1 LNHDA and CDR2 SQIVND (reference sequence). CDR3 coding DNA: TGTGCCAGTAGAGACACCGGGACAGGAAATGAAAAACTGTTTTTT. Translation gives CASRDTGTGNEKLFF.

This chain uses TRBV5-1 with TRBJ2-2; unclear D gene. CDR1 SGHRS and CDR2 YFSETQ come from the germline V gene. This CDR3 comprises 14 residues. V lost 4 bases, J lost 3 bases, and 10 bases lay in between. CDR3 nucleotides: TGCGCCAGCAGCCCCGACACCGACACCGGGGAGCTGTTTTTT. Residues: CASSPDTDTGELFF. The full variable domain, its missing parts supplied by reference TRBV5-1 and TRBJ2-2, is KAGVTQTPRYLIKTRGQQVTLSCSPISGHRSVSWYQQTPGQGLQFLFEYFSETQRNKGNFPGRFSGRQFSNSRSEMNVSTLELGDSALYLCASSPDTDTGELFFGEGSRLTVL.

The V call is TRBV6-1, the J call TRBJ1-5; D is perhaps TRBD1 (6 bases). V gave up 6 bases and J gave up 0 bases, with 12 bases separating them. Germline CDR1 and CDR2: MNHNS and SASEGT. The length of the CDR3 is 15 residues. DNA of the CDR3: TGTGCCAGCAGGGACAGTCTATATAGCAATCAGCCCCAGCATTTT. Residues: CASRDSLYSNQPQHF.

This clone was seen a handful of times. This chain links TRBV7-9 with TRBJ2-7, with 10 bases matching TRBD1. The germline V gene encodes CDR1 SEHNR and CDR2 FQNEAQ (reference sequence). V shed 1 base and J 3 bases; nucleotides not matched to a gene: 12. CDR3 length: 18 residues. For the CDR3, the DNA is TGTGCCAGCAGCTTAGTCCGTATAGGGACAGGGGCTTTCTACGAGCAGTACTTC. Protein product: CASSLVRIGTGAFYEQYF.